This TCR beta chain comes out of a study of CD8+ T cells in alopecia areata. Study in general: Among treated patients, severity was scored by affected scalp area percentage.

Investigators isolated RNA and reverse transcribed it into cDNA to act as the sequencing template. Assay used: immunoSEQ multiplex PCR; TCRdb lists only in-frame clones, some missing. The top ten hold more than 3% of the sample, which has under 150,000 clones, roughly 56% seen once. Concerning this clone itself: Its specificity is unknown.

The treatment here: oral pan-JAK inhibitor, 5-10 mg twice daily. The sorting of PBMCs gave CD4+ and CD8+ T cells. Study results and limitations: Greater clonality was observed in lesional scalp samples, especially alopecia totalis/universalis, versus normal scalp.

The clonotype comes from a human donor with alopecia areata. This specimen was CD4+ T cells sorted from blood, taken at week 24, from a patient treated with tofacitinib.

The CDR3 reads CASSSPGAVDSPLHF. The CDR3 DNA reads TGTGCCAGCAGCTCCCCGGGGGCGGTGGACTCACCCCTCCACTTT. The chain employs TRBV7-2 and TRBJ1-6; TRBD1 is a possible D gene (6 bases). The CDR3 runs to 15 residues. The germline CDR1 and CDR2 sequences are SGHTA and FQGNSA. V lost 4 bases, J lost 10 bases, and 17 bases lay in between.